Presented here are 17 T cell receptor beta chains from one specimen sequenced in a study of T cell changes during pregnancy in multiple sclerosis. Assay used: immunoSEQ multiplex PCR; TCRdb lists only in-frame clones, some missing. The table has 60,000 to 85,000 clones, about nine tenths seen once. The sequenced sample was peripheral blood, obtained after pregnancy. The receptors stem from a female donor in good health, enrolled as a control in a pregnancy study.

This CDR3 is CASSLTGQGSPEAFF. The CDR3 coding sequence is TGTGCCAGCAGTTTAACGGGACAGGGTTCCCCTGAAGCTTTCTTT. V gene TRBV28 combines with J gene TRBJ1-1; 9 nucleotides agree with TRBD1. Per the germline V gene, CDR1 is MDHEN and CDR2 is SYDVKM. The CDR3 totals 15 residues. V was clipped by 2 bases and J by 6 bases; unmatched bases: 7.

The CDR3 protein is CASKHQGLSYNEQFF. The DNA for the CDR3 is TGTGCCAGTAAACATCAGGGTTTGTCCTACAATGAGCAGTTCTTC. J is TRBJ2-1 and V is TRBV28, with D perhaps matching TRBD1 (5 bases). Trimming stripped 9 bases from V and 1 base from J, with 16 bases between. The length of the CDR3 is 15 residues. CDR1 and CDR2 (germline): MDHEN, SYDVKM. Full variable domain (outside the CDR3, taken from reference TRBV28 and TRBJ2-1): DVKVTQSSRYLVKRTGEKVFLECVQDMDHENMFWYRQDPGLGLRLIYFSYDVKMKEKGDIPEGYSVSREKKERFSLILESASTNQTSMYLCASKHQGLSYNEQFFGPGTRLTVL.

CDR3: CASSTQGQKADTQYF. The DNA of the CDR3 is TGCGCCAGCAGTACCCAGGGGCAAAAGGCAGATACGCAGTATTTT. The chain couples TRBV5-1 to TRBJ2-3; TRBD1 might be the D (6 bases). The ends were cut back, 5 bases at V and 4 bases at J, with 17 bases in the middle. Germline V gives CDR1 SGHRS, CDR2 YFSETQ. The CDR3 is made up of 15 amino acids.

J is TRBJ1-2 and V is TRBV29-1; 9 bases map to TRBD1. V gave up 6 bases and J gave up 3 bases; unmatched junction bases: 11. This CDR3 comprises 15 residues. Germline V gene sequence: CDR1 SQVTM, CDR2 ANQGSEA. CDR3 DNA: TGCAGCGTCTCGAAGCCCCGGACAGGGGACTATGGCTACACCTTC. This sequence encodes CSVSKPRTGDYGYTF. Full variable domain (outside the CDR3, taken from reference TRBV29-1 and TRBJ1-2): SAVISQKPSRDICQRGTSLTIQCQVDSQVTMMFWYRQQPGQSLTLIATANQGSEATYESGFVIDKFPISRPNLTFSTLTVSNMSPEDSSIYLCSVSKPRTGDYGYTFGSGTRLTVV.

The chain combines TRBV16 with TRBJ2-7; 8 bases are a match to TRBD2. CDR1 is KGHSY, CDR2 FQNENV, per germline. V was pared by 0 bases and J by 6 bases, with 4 bases of the junction left unmatched. The CDR3 extends over 14 amino acids. The CDR3 nucleotides read TGTGCCAGCAGCCAATCCCCTAGCGGGCCCGAGCAGTACTTC. It encodes CASSQSPSGPEQYF.

The chain carries TRBV5-6 and TRBJ2-5, with 14 bases identical to TRBD2. Per the germline V gene, CDR1 is SGHDT and CDR2 is YYEEEE. CDR3 length: 17 amino acids. The ends lost 4 bases at V and 3 bases at J; junction bases unmatched: 8. CDR3 DNA: TGTGCCAGCAGCATCGGGACTAGCGGGGGTGTGAAAGAGACCCAGTACTTC. It codes for CASSIGTSGGVKETQYF.

This rearrangement joins TRBV7-2 to TRBJ2-1; D remains ambiguous. There are 13 residues in the CDR3. V dropped 1 base and J dropped 4 bases, with 5 bases sitting between them. The germline CDR1 and CDR2 sequences are SGHTA and FQGNSA. In DNA, the CDR3 is TGTGCCAGCAGCTTAGGAGCTTACAATGAGCAGTTCTTC. Its protein is CASSLGAYNEQFF. Supplemented by reference TRBV7-2 and TRBJ2-1, the full variable domain reads GAGVSQSPSNKVTEKGKDVELRCDPISGHTALYWYRQSLGQGLEFLIYFQGNSAPDKSGLPSDRFSAERTGGSVSTLTIQRTQQEDSAVYLCASSLGAYNEQFFGPGTRLTVL.

The chain has TRBV7-8 and TRBJ2-5; D might be TRBD2 (6 bases). Trimming cost V 5 bases and J 6 bases, with 16 bases left between them. The CDR3 contains 14 residues. CDR1 and CDR2 (germline): SGHVS, FQNEAQ. CDR3 in amino acids: CASSMRAGGKTQYF. CDR3 coding DNA: TGTGCCAGCAGCATGCGGGCCGGGGGAAAGACCCAGTACTTC.

The chain links TRBV6-8 to TRBJ2-2, with 9 nucleotides matching TRBD2. V trimming: 10 bases; J trimming: 2 bases; junction bases outside the gene matches: 11. The CDR3 has 16 residues. Looked up from germline, CDR1 is MNHGY and CDR2 is SAAAGT. Here the CDR3 reads CANLVRREGNTGELFF. CDR3 nucleotide sequence: TGTGCCAACCTTGTACGGCGGGAGGGTAACACCGGGGAGCTGTTTTTT.

The chain employs TRBV5-1 and TRBJ1-1, with 10 bases lining up with TRBD1. The germline V gene has CDR1 SGHRS and CDR2 YFSETQ. CDR3 length: 15 residues. After removal of 6 bases from V and 6 bases from J, the junction contained 11 bases not matched to a gene. The CDR3: CASNPSRQGAAEAFF. Written as DNA, the CDR3 is TGCGCCAGCAACCCTTCCAGACAGGGGGCTGCTGAAGCTTTCTTT.

The table lists this clone with a few counts. This chain links TRBV4-1 with TRBJ1-1; D perhaps matches TRBD1 (5 bases). Deletions cut 2 bases from V and 1 base from J, with 8 bases between. This CDR3 is 14 amino acids long. CDR1 is MGHRA, CDR2 YSYEKL, per germline. In nucleotides, the CDR3 is TGCGCCAGCAGCCAACAGGGAAAGAACACTGAAGCTTTCTTT. It encodes CASSQQGKNTEAFF.

In its sample, this clone was seen a few times. J is TRBJ1-3 and V is TRBV18; no firm D call. With 3 bases removed from V and 7 bases from J, the gap between germline ends came to 4 bases. The CDR3 spans 11 residues. The germline gives CDR1 KGHSH, CDR2 LQKENI. This chain's CDR3 is CASSPENTIYF. The CDR3 DNA reads as TGTGCCAGCTCACCGGAGAACACCATATATTTT.

Comments on this clone: At one end the junction does not follow the germline gene, possibly because of a read error. The CDR3 region is CASRIGAAEAFF. DNA for the CDR3: TGTGCCAGTAGGATAGGGGCCGCCGAAGCTTTCTTT. This sequence joins TRBV19 and TRBJ1-1, with D perhaps matching TRBD1 (5 bases). Germline V CDR1 and CDR2: LNHDA, SQIVND (reference sequence). CDR3 length: 12 residues.

The chain has TRBV7-9 and TRBJ2-2; 10 bases match TRBD2. The CDR3 length is 17 residues. V lost 5 bases to trimming and J lost 3 bases; unmatched junction nucleotides: 9. From germline, CDR1 is SEHNR and CDR2 FQNEAQ (reference sequence). The CDR3 is CASSPTKRGGDTGELFF. The CDR3 bases are TGTGCCAGCAGCCCAACTAAGCGGGGGGGAGACACCGGGGAGCTGTTTTTT.

This clone appeared once. This sequence joins TRBV6-6 and TRBJ2-1, with 9 bases matching TRBD1. Per the germline V gene, CDR1 is MNHNY and CDR2 is SVGAGI (reference sequence). The CDR3 is made up of 16 amino acids. V lost 6 bases to trimming and J lost 3 bases; unmatched junction nucleotides: 9. The CDR3 DNA reads as TGTGCCAGCAGCAACCCAACGGGACAGGGCTACAATGAGCAGTTCTTC. Translation gives CASSNPTGQGYNEQFF.

The chain has TRBV28 and TRBJ2-4; 8 bases are shared with TRBD1. Germline loops: CDR1 MDHEN, CDR2 SYDVKM. Trimming cost V 6 bases and J 9 bases; bases outside gene matches: 4. The CDR3 loop spans 12 amino acids. CDR3: CASRGQVGIQYF. Here the CDR3 DNA reads TGTGCCAGCAGGGGACAGGTGGGCATTCAGTACTTC.

The DNA of the CDR3 is TGTGCCAGCAGCCGTAGCGGGGGGGCCGAGACCCAGTACTTC. Amino acid sequence: CASSRSGGAETQYF. The chain employs TRBV7-2 and TRBJ2-5; 11 nucleotides align to TRBD2. Trimming cost V 5 bases and J 5 bases; bases outside gene matches: 4. CDR1 is SGHTA and CDR2 is FQGNSA in the germline V gene. The CDR3 covers 14 residues.